This TCR beta chain emerged from a study of glioma-infiltrating T cells after dendritic cell vaccination. General study results and limits: Estimated pretreatment TIL content predicted outcome after dendritic cell vaccination.

TCRB CDR3 was amplified from 2 ug genomic DNA or less. The primer mix had 60 V beta and 13 J beta primers. Data came from immunoSEQ multiplex PCR; TCRdb stores just in-frame clones and leaves some out. Altogether tens of thousands of clones are present, 80% to 90% being singletons, with the ten largest covering over 2%. Germline CDR1 reads SGHTA; CDR2 reads FQGNSA. The CDR3 is 13 amino acids. The V gene lost 5 bases and the J gene lost 0 bases, with 5 bases spanning the gap. This clone was seen a few times. The antigen is undetermined. Time point specified: after dendritic cell vaccination, including at tumor progression/relapse. Blood PBMC samples: pre-vaccination, two weeks post third vaccination, and at tumor progression.

The source material was blood, sampled after dendritic cell vaccination. The clonotype originates from a human donor with glioblastoma. The chain combines TRBV7-2 with TRBJ2-1, with D possibly matching TRBD2 (5 bases). CDR3 sequence: CASSRDSYNEQFF. As DNA, the CDR3 is TGTGCCAGCAGCCGGGACTCCTACAATGAGCAGTTCTTC.